The 26 T cell receptor beta chains in this list originate from one sample, sequenced in a study of blood T cells in healthy people across ages. A second about 7 to 11 cycle PCR used barcoded and J-beta primers. TCRdb re-analysed the 5' RACE reads in MiXCR, keeping a single row per CDR3 protein. The sample shows about 1.4 million distinct CDR3 sequences, around 55% of them seen only once. Material: blood. The receptors stem from a young man in good health.

CDR3 bases: TGTGCCAGCGCGTCGAGGGGAGATACGCAGTATTTT. This gives the protein CASASRGDTQYF. This sequence joins TRBV9 and TRBJ2-3; the D gene could be TRBD1 or TRBD2 (5 bases each). Trimming took off 7 bases at V and 5 bases at J, with 11 bases between the two ends. The germline V gene has CDR1 SGDLS and CDR2 YYNGEE. CDR3 length equals 12 residues.

This clonotype has a single count. The chain couples TRBV10-2 to TRBJ1-5; 8 bases match TRBD1. After removal of 2 bases from V and 0 bases from J, the junction contained 0 bases not matched to a gene. The CDR3 is made up of 15 amino acids. Looked up from germline, CDR1 is WSHSY and CDR2 is SAAADI. CDR3 region: CASSEQGASNQPQHF. The CDR3 DNA follows: TGCGCCAGCAGTGAGCAGGGGGCTAGCAATCAGCCCCAGCATTTT.

This sequence joins TRBV7-9 and TRBJ2-1; 8 bases align to TRBD2. Germline CDR1 SEHNR, CDR2 FQNEAQ (reference sequence). The CDR3 consists of 15 residues. V was clipped by 5 bases and J by 2 bases; unmatched bases: 5. The CDR3 sequence: CASSRGGLTYNEQFF. In DNA, the CDR3 is TGTGCCAGCAGCCGGGGGGGCTTAACCTACAATGAGCAGTTCTTC.

This clonotype came up a few times. The rearrangement joins TRBV6-5 to TRBJ2-7, with D hard to call. The V end lost 2 bases, the J end lost 2 bases, and 16 bases lay between the germline ends. Germline V gives CDR1 MNHEY, CDR2 SVGAGI. The CDR3 has 16 amino acids. The CDR3 is CASSYPRLFVAYEQYF. For the CDR3, the DNA is TGTGCCAGCAGTTACCCAAGATTATTCGTAGCCTACGAGCAGTACTTC.

This clonotype has only a few counts. The chain carries TRBV20-1 and TRBJ2-3; D may correspond to TRBD1 or TRBD2 (5 bases each). V lost 6 bases and J lost 6, with 19 bases in between. CDR1 and CDR2 from the germline V gene are DFQATT and SNEGSKA (reference sequence). The CDR3 covers 14 residues. The CDR3 loop is CSARVTASRDTQYF. The CDR3 DNA is TGCAGTGCGAGGGTGACAGCTTCAAGGGATACGCAGTATTTT.

The V call is TRBV13, the J call TRBJ1-3; tentatively, D is TRBD1 (6 bases). Trimming shortened V by 0 bases and J by 5 bases, and 8 bases separated the two germline ends. The V gene's germline CDR1 is PRHDT and CDR2 FYEKMQ (reference sequence). CDR3 length: 14 residues. The CDR3 protein is CASSLGDSRNTIYF. The CDR3 DNA is TGTGCCAGCAGCTTAGGGGACAGTAGAAACACCATATATTTT.

This clonotype has just one count. The V and J genes are TRBV29-1 and TRBJ2-7; 7 positions match TRBD1. The length of the CDR3 is 13 residues. Germline-derived CDR1 and CDR2 are SQVTM and ANQGSEA. CDR3 in amino acids: CNAGTDQSYEQYF. The CDR3 DNA follows: TGCAACGCTGGGACAGATCAGTCCTACGAGCAGTACTTC.

This clonotype was seen a few times. DNA of the CDR3: TGTGCCAGCAGCTATCCGGGACTAGCGGACGAGCAGTACTTC. Its translation is CASSYPGLADEQYF. The rearrangement links TRBV12-3 or TRBV12-4 to TRBJ2-5; 11 bases align to TRBD2. The J call may be faulty, since TRBJ2-7 better matches the DNA end. The CDR3 consists of 14 residues.

This clonotype was seen a few times. V and J are TRBV18 and TRBJ1-4; 8 bases align to TRBD1. The CDR3 runs 14 residues. V dropped 6 bases and J dropped 8; count of bases not matched to a gene: 8. In germline, CDR1 is KGHSH, CDR2 LQKENI. The CDR3 DNA sequence: TGTGCCAGCTCTATCGCGACAGGGGAGGAAAAACTGTTTTTT. Translating gives CASSIATGEEKLFF.

The chain employs TRBV12-3 or TRBV12-4 and TRBJ2-5; either TRBD1 or TRBD2 may fit D (5 bases each). Trimming left V 6 bases short and J 2 bases short, with 16 bases between. This CDR3 has 15 residues. The CDR3 region is CASSRRGGVQETQYF. The CDR3 bases are TGTGCCAGCAGCCGCCGGGGCGGAGTTCAAGAGACCCAGTACTTC.

The chain links TRBV20-1 to TRBJ2-7, with 7 bases aligning to TRBD2. The assigned J gene may be wrong: the sequence end matches TRBJ2-5 better. The CDR3 has 14 amino acids. The germline V gene encodes CDR1 DFQATT and CDR2 SNEGSKA (reference sequence). CDR3 residues: CSATDRGVQETQYF. In DNA, the CDR3 is TGCAGTGCTACAGATCGGGGGGTACAAGAGACCCAGTACTTC.

This clonotype was seen many times. The gene calls are TRBV29-1 and TRBJ2-7; no clear D gene. From germline, CDR1 is SQVTM and CDR2 ANQGSEA. The V gene lost 5 bases and the J gene lost 3 bases, with 8 bases spanning the gap. CDR3 length: 11 residues. This chain's CDR3 is CSVRLGYEQYF. The CDR3 DNA sequence: TGCAGCGTTCGGCTAGGCTACGAGCAGTACTTC.

The chain employs TRBV2 and TRBJ2-4, with TRBD1 matching 10 bases. Germline V gene data show CDR1 as SNHLY and CDR2 as FYNNEI. This CDR3 is built from 15 residues. V lost 6 bases and J lost 7; bases outside the gene matches: 9. This CDR3 reads CASRVGTGVINIQYF. The CDR3 coding sequence is TGTGCCAGCAGAGTCGGGACAGGGGTTATCAACATTCAGTACTTC.

The chain carries TRBV20-1 and TRBJ1-5; maybe TRBD1 (6 bases). CDR3 length equals 15 residues. V was shortened by 3 bases and J by 1 base, with 13 bases between the two germline ends. Germline V gene data show CDR1 as DFQATT and CDR2 as SNEGSKA (reference sequence). The CDR3 nucleotides read TGCAGTGCTAGCATCGGACAGAGGAGCAATCAGCCCCAGCATTTT. This codes for CSASIGQRSNQPQHF.

This clonotype was detected a few times. V gene TRBV4-1 combines with J gene TRBJ2-1, with TRBD2 matching 8 bases. Germline V CDR1 and CDR2: MGHRA, YSYEKL. J was trimmed by 5 bases and V by 1 base; bases with no gene match: 7. The CDR3 totals 16 residues. The chain's CDR3 is CASSQVGGGSDNEQFF. CDR3 bases: TGCGCCAGCAGCCAAGTAGGCGGGGGGTCGGACAATGAGCAGTTCTTC.

CDR3 sequence reads: CASSQVLGLAQETQYF. The CDR3 nucleotides read TGCGCCAGCAGCCAAGTTTTAGGACTAGCCCAAGAGACCCAGTACTTC. The chain employs TRBV4-1 and TRBJ2-5; 8 bases agree with TRBD2. The CDR3 extends over 16 amino acids. Germline CDR1 is MGHRA and CDR2 is YSYEKL. V trimming: 1 base; J trimming: 1 base; junction bases outside the gene matches: 5.

This clonotype was counted between two and nine times. V is TRBV7-2 and J is TRBJ2-7, with D uncertain. V shed 5 bases and J shed 2 bases, with 7 bases lying between them. The CDR3 length is 12 residues. Germline CDR1 is SGHTA and CDR2 is FQGNSA. The CDR3 protein is CASSGVTYEQYF. Here the CDR3 DNA reads TGTGCCAGCAGCGGGGTAACCTACGAGCAGTACTTC.

The chain uses TRBV4-3 and TRBJ1-4; D remains ambiguous. The DNA matches TRBJ2-2 better at its end, which makes the J call doubtful. The CDR3 spans 14 residues. Germline CDR1 LGHNA, CDR2 YSLEER. CDR3 nucleotide sequence: TGCGCCAGCAGCCAAGTCGGTTTTTCCGGGGAGCTGTTTTTT. Encoded protein: CASSQVGFSGELFF.

This rearrangement joins TRBV6-1 to TRBJ2-5; perhaps D is TRBD1 or TRBD2 (5 bases each). The V end was cut by 3 bases, the J end by 13 bases, with 18 bases between. The germline V gene has CDR1 MNHNS and CDR2 SASEGT. CDR3 length: 13 amino acids. The CDR3 loop is CASSDGGLTGRYF. CDR3 coding DNA: TGTGCCAGCAGTGATGGGGGTCTTACTGGGCGGTACTTC.

The chain combines TRBV5-1 with TRBJ2-3; 9 nucleotides line up with TRBD1. Losses at the gene ends were 4 bases for V and 5 bases for J; bases not matched to a gene: 5. CDR1 SGHRS and CDR2 YFSETQ come from the germline V gene. The CDR3 runs 14 residues. The CDR3 DNA is TGCGCCAGCAGCGTACAGGGGGCAAAAGATACGCAGTATTTT. This translates into CASSVQGAKDTQYF. The full variable domain, with the rest looked up from reference TRBV5-1 and TRBJ2-3, is KAGVTQTPRYLIKTRGQQVTLSCSPISGHRSVSWYQQTPGQGLQFLFEYFSETQRNKGNFPGRFSGRQFSNSRSEMNVSTLELGDSALYLCASSVQGAKDTQYFGPGTRLTVL.

The chain couples TRBV6-5 to TRBJ2-5; 7 bases are a match to TRBD2. The germline V gene has CDR1 MNHEY and CDR2 SVGAGI. The CDR3 runs 15 residues. Trimming cost V 7 bases and J 3 bases; bases outside gene matches: 11. The CDR3 region is CASTPITSAEETQYF. The CDR3 nucleotides read TGTGCCAGCACACCGATTACTAGCGCCGAAGAGACCCAGTACTTC.

The chain is built from TRBV5-5 and TRBJ1-1; no definite D call. Per the germline V gene, CDR1 is SGHKS and CDR2 is YYEKEE (reference sequence). Trimming removed 0 bases at V and 1 base at J, with 16 bases between. The CDR3 extends over 17 amino acids. CDR3 sequence (DNA): TGTGCCAGCAGCTTGGGGGGAGTTGGTGGCGGGAACACTGAAGCTTTCTTT. Translated: CASSLGGVGGGNTEAFF.

The chain links TRBV29-1 to TRBJ2-1; D is ambiguous. The end of the DNA is better explained by TRBJ2-7, so the J call may be wrong. Germline CDR1 is SQVTM and CDR2 is ANQGSEA. The CDR3 is made up of 12 amino acids. CDR3 DNA sequence: TGCAGCGTTGTTTTCAGTGAGTATGAGCAGTACTTC. It encodes CSVVFSEYEQYF.

This clonotype was observed once. The chain carries TRBV20-1 and TRBJ2-4, with a possible D match to TRBD1 (5 bases). The assigned J gene may be wrong: the sequence end matches TRBJ2-7 better. The CDR3 spans 16 residues. Germline V gene lookup returns CDR1 DFQATT and CDR2 SNEGSKA (reference sequence). The DNA of the CDR3 is TGCAGTGCTAGGGGGTCAGGACCCGACGACCAGGGCGAGCAGTACTTC. It encodes CSARGSGPDDQGEQYF.

This chain joins TRBV2 and TRBJ2-5; 7 bases are shared with TRBD2. Germline loops: CDR1 SNHLY, CDR2 FYNNEI. The CDR3 contains 14 residues. The J segment lost 5 bases and the V segment lost 8 bases, leaving 11 bases of the junction unmatched. CDR3 amino acids: CASLGLNRPETQYF. CDR3 bases: TGTGCCAGCCTGGGACTAAACCGCCCGGAGACCCAGTACTTC.

There are a few counts of this clonotype. The gene calls are TRBV4-1 and TRBJ1-5; D is ambiguous. Looked up from germline, CDR1 is MGHRA and CDR2 is YSYEKL. CDR3 size: 16 residues. V shed 0 bases and J shed 4 bases, with 13 bases lying between them. CDR3 nucleotide sequence: TGCGCCAGCAGCCAAGATTTGTCCCTACCAAATCAGCCCCAGCATTTT. Translated, it gives CASSQDLSLPNQPQHF.